A single sample is the source of the 32 T cell receptor beta chains below, sequenced in a study of blood T cell repertoires in COVID-19. Using immunoSEQ multiplex PCR, the repertoire was profiled, and TCRdb retains in-frame clones only, with some absent. This repertoire shows hundreds of thousands of clones, around nine tenths found once; its top ten account for 7.5% to 9%. The specimen was peripheral blood. The receptors originated from a woman aged 45 to 65 with COVID-19, enrolled during active disease.

The V gene is TRBV13, the J gene TRBJ2-6, with 12 nucleotides matching TRBD1. V trimming: 5 bases; J trimming: 4 bases; junction bases outside the gene matches: 12. Per germline, CDR1 PRHDT and CDR2 FYEKMQ (reference sequence). The CDR3 contains 19 residues. CDR3 protein: CASSRGTGGELTGANVLTF. For the CDR3, the DNA is TGTGCCAGCAGCCGTGGGACAGGGGGCGAGCTGACCGGGGCCAACGTCCTGACTTTC. Full variable domain (missing parts from reference TRBV13 and TRBJ2-6): AAGVIQSPRHLIKEKRETATLKCYPIPRHDTVYWYQQGPGQDPQFLISFYEKMQSDKGSIPDRFSAQQFSDYHSELNMSSLELGDSALYFCASSRGTGGELTGANVLTFGAGSRLTVL.

This clone was recorded once. CDR3 bases: TGTGCCAGCAGCTCTCCACAGGGGTACGAGCAGTACTTC. This sequence encodes CASSSPQGYEQYF. This rearrangement joins TRBV7-8 to TRBJ2-7, with 7 bases lining up with TRBD1. CDR1 is SGHVS, CDR2 FQNEAQ, per germline. V shed 4 bases, J shed 4 bases, and the junction held 4 bases outside the gene matches. This CDR3 is 13 amino acids long.

The chain carries TRBV19 and TRBJ2-1; 7 bases map to TRBD1. The length of the CDR3 is 17 residues. J gave up 0 bases and V 6 bases, and 11 bases lay outside the gene matches. CDR1 is LNHDA and CDR2 is SQIVND in the germline V gene (reference sequence). The CDR3 sequence: CASRQLTGVSSYNEQFF. The CDR3 coding sequence is TGTGCCAGTAGACAACTTACAGGGGTAAGCTCCTACAATGAGCAGTTCTTC.

The chain recombines TRBV9 with TRBJ1-4; D is perhaps TRBD1 (6 bases). Germline values: CDR1 SGDLS, CDR2 YYNGEE. This CDR3 spans 16 amino acids. V lost 6 bases, J lost 7 bases, and 22 bases lay in between. CDR3 loop: CASTPVGAQRGEKLFF. The CDR3 DNA is TGTGCCAGCACCCCTGTGGGGGCGCAAAGAGGTGAAAAACTGTTTTTT.

This clone occurred once. The V gene is TRBV30, the J gene TRBJ2-5; 7 bases are shared with TRBD2. The CDR3 contains 15 residues. V shed 0 bases and J 5 bases; nucleotides not matched to a gene: 9. Germline assignment: CDR1 GTSNPN and CDR2 SVGIG (reference sequence). The CDR3 sequence is CAWSVLSGLGETQYF. Written as DNA, the CDR3 is TGTGCCTGGAGTGTACTGTCCGGACTAGGGGAGACCCAGTACTTC.

The genes are TRBV9 and TRBJ2-3, with D maybe TRBD1 (6 bases). Trimming took 2 bases from V and 2 from J, leaving 15 bases between them. Germline V gene sequence: CDR1 SGDLS, CDR2 YYNGEE. This CDR3 is 16 amino acids long. CDR3 bases: TGTGCCAGCAGCGTCGGACAGTTCGAAAACACAGATACGCAGTATTTT. It is translated as CASSVGQFENTDTQYF.

V gene TRBV6-5 combines with J gene TRBJ1-2; 7 bases fit TRBD1. The length of the CDR3 is 14 residues. The V gene end was trimmed by 4 bases and the J gene end by 4 bases; junction bases not matched to a gene: 6. Germline V CDR1 and CDR2: MNHEY, SVGAGI. This chain's CDR3 is CASSSLGTAYGYTF. For the CDR3, the DNA is TGTGCCAGCAGTTCCCTCGGGACAGCCTATGGCTACACCTTC.

This chain links TRBV5-1 with TRBJ1-1, with a possible D match to TRBD1 (6 bases). This CDR3 contains 13 residues. Trimming pared 0 bases from V and 5 bases from J, leaving 8 bases between. Germline CDR1 is SGHRS and CDR2 is YFSETQ. The CDR3 reads CASSLVGATEAFF. CDR3 DNA: TGCGCCAGCAGCTTGGTGGGGGCAACTGAAGCTTTCTTT.

This clone was seen only a few times. V gene TRBV18 combines with J gene TRBJ1-1, with 8 bases aligning to TRBD1. From germline, CDR1 is KGHSH and CDR2 LQKENI. CDR3 length: 15 residues. The V segment lost 3 bases and the J segment 2 bases; nucleotides outside the gene matches: 5. The CDR3 loop reads CASSPWTGTNTEAFF. CDR3 nucleotides: TGTGCCAGCTCACCTTGGACAGGGACTAACACTGAAGCTTTCTTT.

V is TRBV28 and J is TRBJ2-7; tentative D call: TRBD1 (5 bases). Between the trimmed V and J ends, which lost 8 bases and 2 bases, there was a span of 16 bases. Germline-derived CDR1 and CDR2 are MDHEN and SYDVKM. This CDR3 has 14 residues. As DNA, the CDR3 is TGTGCCAGCCACCCCCAGGGCGGCCCCTACGAGCAGTACTTC. Amino acid sequence: CASHPQGGPYEQYF.

The chain carries TRBV2 and TRBJ1-6; TRBD1 matches at 8 bases. The CDR3 runs 15 residues. V was clipped by 3 bases and J by 6 bases; unmatched bases: 4. Germline-derived CDR1 and CDR2 are SNHLY and FYNNEI. The chain's CDR3 is CASSDRTGSNSPLHF. The CDR3 bases are TGTGCCAGCAGTGACCGGACAGGGTCTAATTCACCCCTCCACTTT.

The J gene is TRBJ1-5, the V gene TRBV6-5, with D possibly being TRBD1 (5 bases). The V gene lost 2 bases and the J gene lost 11 bases, with 10 bases spanning the gap. Germline V gives CDR1 MNHEY, CDR2 SVGAGI. This CDR3 region has 12 residues. CDR3 DNA: TGTGCCAGCAGTTACGTCGGGGGGTCCCAGCATTTT. Translating gives CASSYVGGSQHF.

About this clone itself: Other DNA variants within this sample encode the same CDR3. The chain uses TRBV27 and TRBJ1-2, with TRBD1 matching over 9 bases. Germline lookup yields CDR1 MNHEY and CDR2 SMNVEV (reference sequence). The J segment lost 8 bases and the V segment lost 4 bases, leaving 5 bases of the junction unmatched. CDR3 length: 13 amino acids. The CDR3 spells CASSSGQGGGYTF. CDR3 in DNA: TGTGCCAGCAGTTCGGGACAGGGAGGCGGCTACACCTTC.

With regard to this clone: Other DNA sequences in this sample translate to the same CDR3. The genes are TRBV6-5 and TRBJ1-1, with D unclear. Germline loops: CDR1 MNHEY, CDR2 SVGAGI. The CDR3 loop spans 14 amino acids. V lost 5 bases, J lost 0 bases, and 10 bases lay in between. DNA for the CDR3: TGTGCCAGCAGTCGAACAGTCATGAACACTGAAGCTTTCTTT. Its protein product is CASSRTVMNTEAFF.

The chain carries TRBV15 and TRBJ1-1; D is undetermined. The CDR3 consists of 18 residues. Looked up from germline, CDR1 is LNHNV and CDR2 is YYDKDF (reference sequence). Trimming stripped 1 base from V and 5 bases from J, with 23 bases between. CDR3 amino acids: CATSRARAPGLGVTEAFF. The CDR3 region has the DNA TGTGCCACCAGCAGAGCCCGAGCCCCGGGCCTGGGAGTGACTGAAGCTTTCTTT.

J is TRBJ1-2 and V is TRBV7-9; the match to TRBD1 covers 7 bases. V dropped 4 bases and J dropped 3; count of bases not matched to a gene: 11. The CDR3 loop spans 16 amino acids. Germline V CDR1 and CDR2: SEHNR, FQNEAQ (reference sequence). The CDR3, as DNA: TGTGCCAGCAGCTCAAAACACTGGGGACAGCACTATGGCTACACCTTC. Protein product: CASSSKHWGQHYGYTF.

This clone was seen once. The gene calls are TRBV30 and TRBJ2-7; tentatively, D is TRBD1 (5 bases). This CDR3 has 16 residues. Germline V gene sequence: CDR1 GTSNPN, CDR2 SVGIG (reference sequence). Trimming pared 2 bases from V and 0 bases from J, leaving 17 bases between. CDR3 DNA: TGTGCCTGGAGTATATCTGGACACGCCGCCTCCTACGAGCAGTACTTC. Protein product: CAWSISGHAASYEQYF.

V usage is TRBV27 and J usage is TRBJ2-2, with D hard to call. The germline V gene has CDR1 MNHEY and CDR2 SMNVEV (reference sequence). Trimming removed 2 bases from V and 0 bases from J, with 7 bases in between. CDR3 size: 15 residues. The CDR3 nucleotides read TGTGCCAGCAGTTTACAGTATGCGAACACCGGGGAGCTGTTTTTT. Encoded protein: CASSLQYANTGELFF.

The chain employs TRBV24-1 and TRBJ2-1, with 7 nucleotides matching TRBD2. CDR3 length: 13 residues. The ends lost 6 bases at V and 6 bases at J; junction bases unmatched: 4. Germline assignment: CDR1 KGHDR and CDR2 SFDVKD. The CDR3 bases are TGTGCCACCAGTCGACTAGCAGGCAATGAGCAGTTCTTC. This encodes CATSRLAGNEQFF.

CDR3 coding DNA: TGTGCCAGCAGCCAAGTTGAAGGGAGGGATCAGCCCCAGCATTTT. Its protein is CASSQVEGRDQPQHF. The rearrangement uses TRBV4-2 and TRBJ1-5; D gene unclear. V lost 1 base and J 5 bases, leaving 12 bases between the germline ends. This CDR3 region has 15 residues. Germline CDR1 is LGHNA and CDR2 is YNFKEQ.

The chain's CDR3 is CAWRRDGYTF. The CDR3 DNA sequence: TGTGCCTGGCGGAGGGATGGCTACACCTTC. This chain uses TRBV30 with TRBJ1-2; D unresolved. The CDR3 runs 10 residues. The germline V gene has CDR1 GTSNPN and CDR2 SVGIG (reference sequence). Deletions cut 5 bases from V and 6 bases from J, with 7 bases between.

Only one count was recorded for this clone. The genes are TRBV5-4 and TRBJ1-6; no clear D gene. V was clipped by 0 bases and J by 11 bases, with 12 bases between them. This CDR3 spans 14 amino acids. Germline CDR1 and CDR2: SGHNT and YYREEE (reference sequence). CDR3 amino acids: CASSLEGGRTPLHF. The CDR3 DNA reads as TGTGCCAGCAGCTTGGAGGGAGGTAGGACACCCCTCCACTTT.

This chain connects TRBV7-2 to TRBJ2-5; tentative D call: TRBD2 (6 bases). The CDR3 has 16 residues. From germline, CDR1 is SGHTA and CDR2 FQGNSA. The ends were cut back, 1 base at V and 1 base at J, with 13 bases in the middle. This chain's CDR3 is CASSLGVGGPQETQYF. The CDR3 nucleotides read TGTGCCAGCAGCTTAGGGGTCGGGGGTCCCCAAGAGACCCAGTACTTC. Looking up the rest from reference TRBV7-2 and TRBJ2-5 gives the full variable domain: GAGVSQSPSNKVTEKGKDVELRCDPISGHTALYWYRQSLGQGLEFLIYFQGNSAPDKSGLPSDRFSAERTGGSVSTLTIQRTQQEDSAVYLCASSLGVGGPQETQYFGPGTRLLVL.

The CDR3 region has the DNA TGTGCCATCAGGAGTCCGATGAACACTGAAGCTTTCTTT. Protein: CAIRSPMNTEAFF. The chain is built from TRBV10-3 and TRBJ1-1, with unresolved D. CDR3 length: 13 amino acids. CDR1 and CDR2 (germline): ENHRY, SYGVKD. Deletions cut 6 bases from V and 0 bases from J, with 8 bases between.

The J gene is TRBJ2-1, the V gene TRBV19; D is unresolved. CDR3 length equals 14 residues. Per the germline V gene, CDR1 is LNHDA and CDR2 is SQIVND (reference sequence). V was cut by 4 bases and J by 4 bases, with 11 bases left in between. In DNA form, the CDR3 reads TGTGCCAGTAGTAACACAGATTTTTACAATGAGCAGTTCTTC. Amino acid sequence: CASSNTDFYNEQFF.

V is TRBV7-3 and J is TRBJ2-7; D unresolved. Between the trimmed V and J ends, which lost 0 bases and 5 bases, there was a span of 14 bases. This CDR3 contains 15 residues. Germline V gives CDR1 SGHTA, CDR2 FQGTGA. The CDR3 spells CASSLTGRDLDEQYF. The DNA of the CDR3 is TGTGCCAGCAGCTTAACTGGGCGAGACCTCGACGAGCAGTACTTC.

The rearrangement joins TRBV2 to TRBJ1-6; maybe TRBD1 (6 bases). The CDR3 length is 13 residues. The germline gives CDR1 SNHLY, CDR2 FYNNEI. Trimming shortened V by 10 bases and J by 7 bases, and 14 bases separated the two germline ends. The DNA for the CDR3 is TGTGCCACCGGTTCGGACAGAAATTCACCCCTCCACTTT. As protein: CATGSDRNSPLHF.

V is TRBV19 and J is TRBJ1-6, with D unclear. The ends were cut back, 3 bases at V and 7 bases at J, with 16 bases in the middle. The CDR3 sequence is 16 residues long. Per the germline V gene, CDR1 is LNHDA and CDR2 is SQIVND (reference sequence). The CDR3 region is CASSILEGFGNSPLHF. The CDR3 bases are TGTGCCAGTAGTATCCTGGAGGGATTCGGAAATTCACCCCTCCACTTT.

The chain is built from TRBV24-1 and TRBJ2-1; D is unclear. Looked up from germline, CDR1 is KGHDR and CDR2 is SFDVKD. The CDR3 extends over 15 amino acids. Trimming stripped 2 bases from V and 5 bases from J, with 12 bases between. The CDR3: CATSDSPVINNEQFF. DNA of the CDR3: TGTGCCACCAGTGATTCTCCAGTGATAAACAATGAGCAGTTCTTC.

J is TRBJ1-6 and V is TRBV14; a possible D gene is TRBD1 (6 bases). Germline values: CDR1 SGHDN, CDR2 FVKESK. With 4 bases removed from V and 6 bases from J, the gap between germline ends came to 13 bases. This CDR3 comprises 15 residues. The DNA of the CDR3 is TGTGCCAGCAGCCTACAGGGTTGGCGTAATTCACCCCTCCACTTT. It is translated as CASSLQGWRNSPLHF.

The chain combines TRBV6-5 with TRBJ2-5; TRBD2 matches at 11 bases. Trimming removed 6 bases from V and 7 bases from J; junction bases left unmatched: 7. The CDR3 is 14 residues long. Germline V gives CDR1 MNHEY, CDR2 SVGAGI. The CDR3 sequence: CASRSGLAVGTQYF. CDR3 coding DNA: TGTGCCAGCAGGTCGGGACTAGCGGTTGGGACCCAGTACTTC.

This chain links TRBV18 with TRBJ1-5; a possible D gene is TRBD1 (6 bases). Germline loops: CDR1 KGHSH, CDR2 LQKENI. V lost 6 bases and J lost 10, with 19 bases in between. The CDR3 spans 14 residues. Here the CDR3 reads CASSTGGGLGPQHF. As DNA, the CDR3 is TGTGCCAGCTCCACTGGGGGCGGTCTGGGCCCCCAGCATTTT. The complete variable domain, with remaining parts taken from reference TRBV18 and TRBJ1-5, reads NAGVMQNPRHLVRRRGQEARLRCSPMKGHSHVYWYRQLPEEGLKFMVYLQKENIIDESGMPKERFSAEFPKEGPSILRIQQVVRGDSAAYFCASSTGGGLGPQHFGDGTRLSIL.